This entry features one T cell receptor (beta chain) sequence. Its antigen is not identified. These data originate in a study of T cells in narcolepsy. Trimming stripped 2 bases from V and 1 base from J, with 8 bases between. The CDR3 is made up of 14 amino acids. CDR1 MNHNY and CDR2 SVGAGI come from the germline V gene (reference sequence). Some clones are missing from TCRdb's copy, which holds only in-frame ones; the method was immunoSEQ multiplex PCR. The data contain around 33,000 clones, roughly four fifths of them singletons. Findings and limits, study-wide: HCRT-specific and TRIB2-specific autoreactive clonotypes appeared among same-patient CSF and blood CD4+ clonotypes. Reportedly, autoreactive clonotypes were serially detected in patients' blood but not controls'.

This sequence originates from a human donor with narcolepsy. Sequencing input: CD45RA- memory CD4+ T cells from PBMCs. The genes are TRBV6-6 and TRBJ1-1; no firm D call. CDR3 in DNA: TGTGCCAGCAGTTACCGGACTCAGAACACTGAAGCTTTCTTT. Its translation is CASSYRTQNTEAFF.